The subject of this entry is one T cell receptor beta chain. There are 14 residues in the CDR3. CDR1 SGHRS and CDR2 YFSETQ come from the germline V gene. Between the trimmed V and J ends, which lost 0 bases and 3 bases, there was a span of 9 bases. In the source study's methods: Amplifying reference gene primers gave estimates of nucleated cell counts. Sequenced by immunoSEQ multiplex PCR; TCRdb stores in-frame clones only, minus some. V and J calls and clone size are copied from that table; D and trimming were computed from the DNA. The data hold 110,000 to 150,000 clones, with 75% to 90% observed a single time. This entry is derived from a study of blood T cell repertoires in COVID-19. Study at large: Italy, Spain and the United States were the sources of the convalescent and acute COVID-19 samples. Sources were T cells, B-cell-depleted T cells, or PBMCs; the material itself was cDNA or gDNA.

Sequencing was carried out using peripheral blood. This TCR was recovered from a man aged 65-85 years who had recovered from COVID-19. This sequence joins TRBV5-1 and TRBJ2-5; no clear D gene. CDR3: CASSLGQNKETQYF. Here the CDR3 DNA reads TGCGCCAGCAGCTTGGGTCAGAATAAAGAGACCCAGTACTTC.